This TCR beta chain was retrieved from a study of cytomegalovirus exposure and HLA in healthy donors. Whole-study findings and limits: TCR beta V segments were, for the most part, productive about 87% or about 30% of the time in an earlier analysis. Associated with cytomegalovirus, according to the listing, were 164 TCR beta chains. Researchers reported from a later analysis that most CMV-associated TCR beta chains appeared HLA-restricted.

The PCR used 60 Vbeta and 13 Jbeta primers. Under the authors' procedure: Later, tens of millions of unique TCR beta chains were counted in an analysis, and roughly 10 million of them were shared. Clones were sequenced by immunoSEQ multiplex PCR, and TCRdb holds only the in-frame ones, with some missing. V and J calls and clone size are those listed in that table; D and trimming were worked out from the DNA. Here the sample spans about 240,000 clones, 82% being singletons. V trimming: 5 bases; J trimming: 0 bases; junction bases outside the gene matches: 6. Germline-derived CDR1 and CDR2 are SEHNR and FQNEAQ (reference sequence). This CDR3 spans 17 amino acids. About this clone: The antigen remains undetermined.

This receptor was identified in a woman in her 40s in good health and CMV-seropositive. V usage is TRBV7-9 and J usage is TRBJ2-2, with TRBD2 matching over 10 bases. The sample consisted of PBMCs. The chain's CDR3 is CASSRGLAGANTGELFF. The DNA for the CDR3 is TGTGCCAGCAGCCGTGGGCTAGCGGGAGCGAACACCGGGGAGCTGTTTTTT.